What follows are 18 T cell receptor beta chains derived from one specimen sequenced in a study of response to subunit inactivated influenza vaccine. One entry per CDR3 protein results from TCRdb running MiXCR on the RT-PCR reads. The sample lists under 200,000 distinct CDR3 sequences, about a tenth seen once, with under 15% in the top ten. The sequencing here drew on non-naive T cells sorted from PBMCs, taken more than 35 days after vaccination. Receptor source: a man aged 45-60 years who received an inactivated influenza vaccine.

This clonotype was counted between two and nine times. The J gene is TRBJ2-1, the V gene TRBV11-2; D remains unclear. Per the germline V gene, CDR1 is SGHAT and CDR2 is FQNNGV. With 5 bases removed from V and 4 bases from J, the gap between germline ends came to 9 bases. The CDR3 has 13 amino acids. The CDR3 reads CASSPNLYNEQFF. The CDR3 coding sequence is TGTGCCAGCAGCCCCAATTTATACAATGAGCAGTTCTTC.

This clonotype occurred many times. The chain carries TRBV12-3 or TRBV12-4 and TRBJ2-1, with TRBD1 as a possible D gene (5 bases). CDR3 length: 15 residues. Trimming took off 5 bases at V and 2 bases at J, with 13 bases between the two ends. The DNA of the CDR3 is TGTGCCAGCAGTCCCGACAGATCCCCCTACAATGAGCAGTTCTTC. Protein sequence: CASSPDRSPYNEQFF.

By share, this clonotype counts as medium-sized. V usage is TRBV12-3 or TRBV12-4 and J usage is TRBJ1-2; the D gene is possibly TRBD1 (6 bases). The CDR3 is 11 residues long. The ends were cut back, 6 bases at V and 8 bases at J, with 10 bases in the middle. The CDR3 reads CASSSGVGYTF. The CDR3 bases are TGTGCCAGCAGCTCAGGGGTCGGCTACACCTTC.

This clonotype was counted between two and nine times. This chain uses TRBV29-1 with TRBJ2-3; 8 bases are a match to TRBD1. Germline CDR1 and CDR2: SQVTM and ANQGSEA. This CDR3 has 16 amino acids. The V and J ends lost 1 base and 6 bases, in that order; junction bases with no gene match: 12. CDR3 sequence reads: CSVEADRETEGDTQYF. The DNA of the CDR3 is TGCAGCGTTGAAGCGGACAGGGAGACGGAGGGGGATACGCAGTATTTT.

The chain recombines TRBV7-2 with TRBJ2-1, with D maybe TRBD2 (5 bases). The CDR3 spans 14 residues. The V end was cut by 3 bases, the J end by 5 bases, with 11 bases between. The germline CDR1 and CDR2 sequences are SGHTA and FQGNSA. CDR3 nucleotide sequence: TGTGCCAGCAGCTTTGGCGGGTCCGACAATGAGCAGTTCTTC. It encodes CASSFGGSDNEQFF.

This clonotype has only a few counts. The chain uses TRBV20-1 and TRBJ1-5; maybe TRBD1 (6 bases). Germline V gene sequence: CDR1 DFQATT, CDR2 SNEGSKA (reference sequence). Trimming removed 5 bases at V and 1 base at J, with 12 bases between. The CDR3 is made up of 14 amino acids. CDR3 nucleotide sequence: TGCAGTGCTGACGCCAGGGGAAGCAATCAGCCCCAGCATTTT. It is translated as CSADARGSNQPQHF.

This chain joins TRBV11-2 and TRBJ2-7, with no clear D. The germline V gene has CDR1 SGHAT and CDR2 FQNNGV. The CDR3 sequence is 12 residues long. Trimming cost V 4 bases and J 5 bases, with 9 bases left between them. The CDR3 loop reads CASSSPRDEQYF. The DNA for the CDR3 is TGTGCCAGCAGCTCCCCTAGAGACGAGCAGTACTTC.

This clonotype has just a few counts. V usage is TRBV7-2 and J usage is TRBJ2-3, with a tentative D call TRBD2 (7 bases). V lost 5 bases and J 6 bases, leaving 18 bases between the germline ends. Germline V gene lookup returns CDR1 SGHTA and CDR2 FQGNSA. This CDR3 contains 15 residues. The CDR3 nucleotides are TGTGCCAGCAGCCGGTCCACCGGGGGGCGGGATACGCAGTATTTT. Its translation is CASSRSTGGRDTQYF.

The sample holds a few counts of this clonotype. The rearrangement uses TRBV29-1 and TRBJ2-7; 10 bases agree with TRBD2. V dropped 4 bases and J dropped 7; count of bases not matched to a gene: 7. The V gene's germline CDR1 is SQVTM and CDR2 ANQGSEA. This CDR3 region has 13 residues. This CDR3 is CSVGLAGVFEQYF. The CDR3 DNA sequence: TGCAGCGTTGGGCTAGCGGGAGTGTTTGAGCAGTACTTC.

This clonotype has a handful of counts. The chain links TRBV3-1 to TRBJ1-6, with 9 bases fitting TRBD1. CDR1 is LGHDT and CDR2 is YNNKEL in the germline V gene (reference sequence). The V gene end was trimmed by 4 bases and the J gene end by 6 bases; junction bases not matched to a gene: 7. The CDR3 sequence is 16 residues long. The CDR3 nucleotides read TGTGCCAGCAGCCGCCGACAGGGGGGAGGTAATTCACCCCTCCACTTT. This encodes CASSRRQGGGNSPLHF.

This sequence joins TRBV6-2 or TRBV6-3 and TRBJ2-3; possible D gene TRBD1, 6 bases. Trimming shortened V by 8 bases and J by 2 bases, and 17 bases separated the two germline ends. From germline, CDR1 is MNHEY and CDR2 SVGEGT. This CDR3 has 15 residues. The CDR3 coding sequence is TGTGCCAGCGGCCGGCAGGGGCTCATCACAGATACGCAGTATTTT. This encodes CASGRQGLITDTQYF.

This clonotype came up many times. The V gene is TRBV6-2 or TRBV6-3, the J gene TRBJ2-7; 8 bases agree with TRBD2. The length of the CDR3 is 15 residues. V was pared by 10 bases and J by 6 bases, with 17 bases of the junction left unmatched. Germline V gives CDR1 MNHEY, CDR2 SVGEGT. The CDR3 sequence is CATTDGSGSRSEQYF. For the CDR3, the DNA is TGTGCCACGACGGATGGGAGCGGGAGTAGGAGCGAGCAGTACTTC.

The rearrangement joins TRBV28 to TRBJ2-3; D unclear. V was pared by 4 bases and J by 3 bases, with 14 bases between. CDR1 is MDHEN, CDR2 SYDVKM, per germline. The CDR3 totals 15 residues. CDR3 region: CASSSKVRRTDTQYF. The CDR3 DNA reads TGTGCCAGCAGTTCCAAGGTCCGCCGAACAGATACGCAGTATTTT. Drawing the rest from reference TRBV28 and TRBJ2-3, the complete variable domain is DVKVTQSSRYLVKRTGEKVFLECVQDMDHENMFWYRQDPGLGLRLIYFSYDVKMKEKGDIPEGYSVSREKKERFSLILESASTNQTSMYLCASSSKVRRTDTQYFGPGTRLTVL.

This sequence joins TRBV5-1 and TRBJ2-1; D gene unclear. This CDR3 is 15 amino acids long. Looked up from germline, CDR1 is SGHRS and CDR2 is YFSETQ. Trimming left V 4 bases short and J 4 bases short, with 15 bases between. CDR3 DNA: TGCGCCAGCAGCCGAACCCCGGATCTATACAATGAGCAGTTCTTC. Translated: CASSRTPDLYNEQFF.

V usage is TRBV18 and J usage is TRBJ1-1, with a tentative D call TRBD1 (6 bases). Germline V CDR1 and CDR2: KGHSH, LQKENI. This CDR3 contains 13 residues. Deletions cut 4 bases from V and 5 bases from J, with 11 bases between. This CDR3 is CASSHDRRTEAFF. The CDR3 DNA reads TGTGCCAGCTCACATGACAGGCGTACTGAAGCTTTCTTT.

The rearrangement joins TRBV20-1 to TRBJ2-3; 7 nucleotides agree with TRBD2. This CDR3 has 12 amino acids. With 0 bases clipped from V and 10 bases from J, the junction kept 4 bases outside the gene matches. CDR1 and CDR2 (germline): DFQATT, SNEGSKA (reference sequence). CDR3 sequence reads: CSARETSQAQYF. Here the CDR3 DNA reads TGCAGTGCTAGAGAGACTAGCCAGGCGCAGTATTTT.

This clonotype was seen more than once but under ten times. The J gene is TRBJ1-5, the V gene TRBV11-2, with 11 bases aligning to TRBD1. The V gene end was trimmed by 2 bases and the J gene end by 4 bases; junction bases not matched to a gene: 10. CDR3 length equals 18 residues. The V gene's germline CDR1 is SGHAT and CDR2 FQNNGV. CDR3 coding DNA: TGTGCCAGCAGCTTATATGGACAGGGGGCCTCAGGAAATCAGCCCCAGCATTTT. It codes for CASSLYGQGASGNQPQHF.

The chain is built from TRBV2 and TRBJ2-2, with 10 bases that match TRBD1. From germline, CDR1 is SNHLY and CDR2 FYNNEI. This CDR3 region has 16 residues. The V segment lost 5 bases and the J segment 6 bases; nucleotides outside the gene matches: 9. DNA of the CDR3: TGTGCCAGCAGTAGGACCGGGACAGGGGCGGCCGGGGAGCTGTTTTTT. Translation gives CASSRTGTGAAGELFF.